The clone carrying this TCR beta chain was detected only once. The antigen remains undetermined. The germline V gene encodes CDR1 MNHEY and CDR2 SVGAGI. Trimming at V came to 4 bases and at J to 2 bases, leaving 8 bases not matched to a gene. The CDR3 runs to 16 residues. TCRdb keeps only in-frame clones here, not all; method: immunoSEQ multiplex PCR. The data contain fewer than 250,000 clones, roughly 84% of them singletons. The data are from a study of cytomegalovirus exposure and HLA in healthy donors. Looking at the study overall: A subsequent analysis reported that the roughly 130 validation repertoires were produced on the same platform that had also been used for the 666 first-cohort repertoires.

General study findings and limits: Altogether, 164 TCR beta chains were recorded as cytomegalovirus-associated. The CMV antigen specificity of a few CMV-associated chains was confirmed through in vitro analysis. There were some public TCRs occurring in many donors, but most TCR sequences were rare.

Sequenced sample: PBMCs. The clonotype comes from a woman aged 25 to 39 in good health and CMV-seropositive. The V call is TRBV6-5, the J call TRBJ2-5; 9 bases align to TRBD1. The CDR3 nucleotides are TGTGCCAGCAGTTCCGTCGGGACAGGGTCACAAGAGACCCAGTACTTC. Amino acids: CASSSVGTGSQETQYF.